The 3 T cell receptor beta chains below were found in one sample sequenced in a study of cytomegalovirus exposure and HLA in healthy donors. This PCR relied on a set of 60 Vbeta primers and 13 Jbeta primers. The data were produced by immunoSEQ multiplex PCR, yet TCRdb's version contains in-frame clones alone and is incomplete. The table records about 130,000 clones, roughly 70% of them present only once. The sequenced sample consisted of PBMCs. The source of these receptors is a man aged 25 to 45 in good health and CMV-seronegative.

The V and J genes are TRBV6-5 and TRBJ1-2; TRBD1 might be the D (5 bases). Germline V gives CDR1 MNHEY, CDR2 SVGAGI. There are 13 residues in the CDR3. V lost 6 bases, J lost 6 bases, and 14 bases lay in between. The CDR3 region has the DNA TGTGCCAGCAGCCACGGAGGGGAGAATGGCTACACCTTC. Protein sequence: CASSHGGENGYTF.

This chain links TRBV18 with TRBJ2-3; 11 nucleotides match TRBD1. This CDR3 comprises 14 residues. The germline V gene has CDR1 KGHSH and CDR2 LQKENI. The J segment lost 6 bases and the V segment lost 5 bases, leaving 4 bases of the junction unmatched. CDR3 loop: CASSSGQGVDTQYF. The CDR3 bases are TGTGCCAGCTCATCGGGACAGGGGGTTGATACGCAGTATTTT. Using reference TRBV18 and TRBJ2-3 for the parts outside the CDR3, the full variable domain is NAGVMQNPRHLVRRRGQEARLRCSPMKGHSHVYWYRQLPEEGLKFMVYLQKENIIDESGMPKERFSAEFPKEGPSILRIQQVVRGDSAAYFCASSSGQGVDTQYFGPGTRLTVL.

The rearrangement joins TRBV27 to TRBJ2-7, with TRBD2 matching 13 bases. The CDR3 totals 15 residues. The germline gives CDR1 MNHEY, CDR2 SMNVEV (reference sequence). J gave up 5 bases and V 7 bases, and 8 bases lay outside the gene matches. The chain's CDR3 is CASMGTSGKGHEQYF. The DNA of the CDR3 is TGTGCCAGCATGGGGACTAGCGGGAAGGGACACGAGCAGTACTTC.